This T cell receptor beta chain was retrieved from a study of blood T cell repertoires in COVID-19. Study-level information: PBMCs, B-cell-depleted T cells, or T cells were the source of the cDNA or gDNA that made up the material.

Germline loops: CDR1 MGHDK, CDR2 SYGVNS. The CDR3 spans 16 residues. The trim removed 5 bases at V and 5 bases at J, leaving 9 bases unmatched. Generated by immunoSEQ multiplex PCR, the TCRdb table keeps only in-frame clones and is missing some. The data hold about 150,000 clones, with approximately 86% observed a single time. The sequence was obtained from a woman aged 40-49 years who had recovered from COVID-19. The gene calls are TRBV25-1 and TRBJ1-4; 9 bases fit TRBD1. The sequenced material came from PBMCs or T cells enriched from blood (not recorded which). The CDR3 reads CASSQLTGTGNEKLFF. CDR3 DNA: TGTGCCAGCAGTCAGCTGACCGGGACAGGGAATGAAAAACTGTTTTTT.